This is a list of T cell receptor beta chains from one sample in a study of identical twins. TCRdb itself ran the 5' RACE reads through MiXCR, one entry per CDR3 protein. The table lists fewer than 250,000 distinct CDR3 sequences, less than 10% of them singletons. Sequenced material: memory (CD45RO+) T cells sorted from blood. These receptors originate from a woman in her late teens or twenties in good health. Each CDR3 is given without its conserved first and last residue. The size entry is marked missing in some rows and otherwise reads once, few, many or a size class.

v_gene,j_gene,abundance,CDR3aa
TRBV29-1,TRBJ1-1,-,SAEVAGGGTEAF
TRBV6-5,TRBJ1-1,few,ASSWGSTEAF
TRBV6-2/TRBV6-3,TRBJ1-5,few,ASTIQGGQPQH
TRBV5-1,TRBJ1-1,-,ASSLAVQDTEAF
TRBV6-2/TRBV6-3,TRBJ2-7,-,ASSWTGQLEQY
TRBV14,TRBJ2-1,-,ASSQRRGKNNEQF
TRBV29-1,TRBJ2-7,-,SVELRGYYEQY
TRBV9,TRBJ1-2,many,ASAREGLYGYT
TRBV15,TRBJ2-5,few,ATSQGKWSGVQETQY
TRBV20-1,TRBJ2-1,-,SARDQISGPVVFGEQF
TRBV20-1,TRBJ1-5,few,SARVRSNQPQH
TRBV6-2/TRBV6-3,TRBJ2-1,-,ASSPRNNEQF
TRBV4-1,TRBJ2-6,-,ASSQGTQPGANVLT
TRBV7-9,TRBJ2-7,-,ASSLNTYEQY
TRBV7-2,TRBJ2-7,-,ASSSPTSGLSYEQY
TRBV7-2,TRBJ1-5,many,ASSLAGGSNQPQH
TRBV7-2,TRBJ2-1,-,ASSSSGRPYNEQF
TRBV10-3,TRBJ2-3,many,AIRQGPDTQY
TRBV30,TRBJ2-5,-,AWLGQRETQY
TRBV29-1,TRBJ2-2,few,SVLGQTYTGELF
TRBV3-1,TRBJ2-2,-,ASSLGTGPTGELF
TRBV6-2/TRBV6-3,TRBJ2-7,-,ASSRIGAGREQY
TRBV12-3/TRBV12-4,TRBJ1-3,many,ASSATGAGNTIY
TRBV19,TRBJ2-1,-,ASSIGRRGPSYNEQF
TRBV20-1,TRBJ2-4,-,SARSAGGDKNIQY
TRBV20-1,TRBJ2-1,-,SARDPLAGTYNEQF
TRBV29-1,TRBJ1-3,many,SVVEGNSGNTIY
TRBV30,TRBJ2-1,few,AWSRLGWEQF
TRBV12-3/TRBV12-4,TRBJ2-7,few,ASSTDYYNEQY
TRBV5-1,TRBJ2-7,many,ASSFLDSNYEQY
TRBV4-3,TRBJ2-7,few,ASSPRQGLVELY
TRBV6-4,TRBJ2-1,many,ASSPGGHNEQF
TRBV12-3/TRBV12-4,TRBJ1-2,many,ASIPGDEGGYT
TRBV12-3/TRBV12-4,TRBJ1-3,many,ASSLPAYSGNTIY
TRBV13,TRBJ1-3,-,ASSFVGNTIY
TRBV7-2,TRBJ2-7,-,ASSSTGGYEQY